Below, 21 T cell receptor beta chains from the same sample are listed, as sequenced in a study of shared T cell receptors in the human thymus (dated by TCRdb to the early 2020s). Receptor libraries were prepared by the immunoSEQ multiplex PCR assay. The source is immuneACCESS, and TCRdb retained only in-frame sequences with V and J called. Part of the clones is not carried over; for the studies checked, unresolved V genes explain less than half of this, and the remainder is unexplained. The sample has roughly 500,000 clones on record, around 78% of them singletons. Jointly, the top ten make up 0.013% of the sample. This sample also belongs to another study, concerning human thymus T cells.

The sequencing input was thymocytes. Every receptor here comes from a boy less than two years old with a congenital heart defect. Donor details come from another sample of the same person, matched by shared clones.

The CDR3 DNA is TGTGCCAGTAGTAGCGACATCAGCATAGGCAATGAGCAGTTCTTC. Translating it yields CASSSDISIGNEQFF. The chain couples TRBV19 to TRBJ2-1, with D unclear. The germline CDR1 and CDR2 sequences are LNHDA and SQIVND (reference sequence). This CDR3 contains 15 residues. Trimming left V 4 bases short and J 6 bases short, with 16 bases between.

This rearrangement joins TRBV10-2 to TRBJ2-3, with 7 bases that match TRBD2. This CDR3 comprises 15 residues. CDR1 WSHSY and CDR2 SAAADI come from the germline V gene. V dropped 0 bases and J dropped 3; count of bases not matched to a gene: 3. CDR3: CASSESKAGTDTQYF. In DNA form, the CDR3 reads TGCGCCAGCAGTGAGTCGAAAGCGGGGACAGATACGCAGTATTTT.

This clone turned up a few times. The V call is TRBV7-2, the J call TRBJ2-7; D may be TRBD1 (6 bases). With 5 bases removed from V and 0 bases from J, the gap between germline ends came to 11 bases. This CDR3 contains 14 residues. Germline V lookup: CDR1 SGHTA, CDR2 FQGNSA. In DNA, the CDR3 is TGTGCCAGCAGCGTCCGGGACAACTCCTACGAGCAGTACTTC. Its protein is CASSVRDNSYEQYF.

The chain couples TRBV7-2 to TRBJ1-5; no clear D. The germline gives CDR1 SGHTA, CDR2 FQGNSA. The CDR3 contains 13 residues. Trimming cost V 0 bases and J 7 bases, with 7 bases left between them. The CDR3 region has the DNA TGTGCCAGCAGCTTAGCTGGCTTACAGCCCCAGCATTTT. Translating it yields CASSLAGLQPQHF.

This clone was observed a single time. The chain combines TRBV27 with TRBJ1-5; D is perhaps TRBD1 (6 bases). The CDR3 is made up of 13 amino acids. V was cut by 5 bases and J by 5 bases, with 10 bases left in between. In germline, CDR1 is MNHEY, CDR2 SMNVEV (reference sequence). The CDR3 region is CASSLKGDQPQHF. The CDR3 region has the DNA TGTGCCAGCAGTCTAAAGGGGGATCAGCCCCAGCATTTT.

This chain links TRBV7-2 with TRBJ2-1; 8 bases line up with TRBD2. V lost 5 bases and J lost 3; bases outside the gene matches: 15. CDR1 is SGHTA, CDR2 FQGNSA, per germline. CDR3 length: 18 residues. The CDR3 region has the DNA TGTGCCAGCAGCCATTTGCCGGGGGGGAGATTAATCTACAATGAGCAGTTCTTC. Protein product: CASSHLPGGRLIYNEQFF. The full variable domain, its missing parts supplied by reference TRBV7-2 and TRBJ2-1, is GAGVSQSPSNKVTEKGKDVELRCDPISGHTALYWYRQSLGQGLEFLIYFQGNSAPDKSGLPSDRFSAERTGGSVSTLTIQRTQQEDSAVYLCASSHLPGGRLIYNEQFFGPGTRLTVL.

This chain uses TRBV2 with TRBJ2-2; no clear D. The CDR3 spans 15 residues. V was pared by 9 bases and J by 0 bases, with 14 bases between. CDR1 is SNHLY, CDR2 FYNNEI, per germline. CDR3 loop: CARSRGSPNTGELFF. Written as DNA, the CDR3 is TGTGCCAGGAGTCGCGGCAGTCCGAACACCGGGGAGCTGTTTTTT.

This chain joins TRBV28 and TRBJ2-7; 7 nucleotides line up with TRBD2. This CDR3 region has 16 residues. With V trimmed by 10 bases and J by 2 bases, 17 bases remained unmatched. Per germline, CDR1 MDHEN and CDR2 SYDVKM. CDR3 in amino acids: CATGRDRLAEPYEQYF. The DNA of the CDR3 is TGTGCCACAGGGAGGGATCGGCTAGCGGAACCCTACGAGCAGTACTTC.

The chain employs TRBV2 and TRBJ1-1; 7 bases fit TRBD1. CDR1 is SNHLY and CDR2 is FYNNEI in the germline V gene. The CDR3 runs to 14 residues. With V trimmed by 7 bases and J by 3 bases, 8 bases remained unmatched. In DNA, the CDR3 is TGTGCCAGCATTAAAGGGGGCAAAGACACTGAAGCTTTCTTT. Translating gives CASIKGGKDTEAFF.

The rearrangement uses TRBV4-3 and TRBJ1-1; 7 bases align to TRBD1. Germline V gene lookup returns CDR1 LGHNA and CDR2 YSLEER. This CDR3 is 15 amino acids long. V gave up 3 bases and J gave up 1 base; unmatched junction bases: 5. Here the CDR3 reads CASSHQGQANTEAFF. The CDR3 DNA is TGCGCCAGCAGCCACCAAGGACAGGCGAACACTGAAGCTTTCTTT.

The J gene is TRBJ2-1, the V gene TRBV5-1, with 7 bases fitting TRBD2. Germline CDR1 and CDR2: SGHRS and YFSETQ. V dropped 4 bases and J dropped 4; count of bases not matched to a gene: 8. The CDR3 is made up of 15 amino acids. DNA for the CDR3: TGCGCCAGCAGCCCCCCAGCGGGGCTATACAATGAGCAGTTCTTC. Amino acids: CASSPPAGLYNEQFF.

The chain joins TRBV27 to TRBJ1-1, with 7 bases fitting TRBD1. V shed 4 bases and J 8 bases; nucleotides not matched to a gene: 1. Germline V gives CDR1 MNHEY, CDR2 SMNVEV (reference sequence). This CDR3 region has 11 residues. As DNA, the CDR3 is TGTGCCAGCAGTTCCAGGGGGGAAGCTTTCTTT. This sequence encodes CASSSRGEAFF.

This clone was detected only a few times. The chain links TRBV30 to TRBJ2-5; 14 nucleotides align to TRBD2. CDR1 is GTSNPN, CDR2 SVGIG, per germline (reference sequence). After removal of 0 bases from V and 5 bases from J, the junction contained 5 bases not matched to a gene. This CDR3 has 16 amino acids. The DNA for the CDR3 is TGTGCCTGGAGTGTCGGGACTAGCGGGAGTGGGGAGACCCAGTACTTC. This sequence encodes CAWSVGTSGSGETQYF. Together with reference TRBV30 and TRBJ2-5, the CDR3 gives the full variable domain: SQTIHQWPATLVQPVGSPLSLECTVEGTSNPNLYWYRQAAGRGLQLLFYSVGIGQISSEVPQNLSASRPQDRQFILSSKKLLLSDSGFYLCAWSVGTSGSGETQYFGPGTRLLVL.

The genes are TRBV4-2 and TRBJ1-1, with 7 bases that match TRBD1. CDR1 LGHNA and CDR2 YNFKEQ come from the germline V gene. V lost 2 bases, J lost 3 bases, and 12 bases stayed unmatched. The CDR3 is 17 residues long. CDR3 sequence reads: CASSQLSGGMAYTEAFF. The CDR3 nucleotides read TGTGCCAGCAGCCAACTTTCAGGGGGAATGGCGTACACTGAAGCTTTCTTT.

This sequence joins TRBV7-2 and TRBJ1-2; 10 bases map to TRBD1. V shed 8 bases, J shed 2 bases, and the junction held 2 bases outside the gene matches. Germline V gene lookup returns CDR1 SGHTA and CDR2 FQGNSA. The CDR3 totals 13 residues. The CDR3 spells CASGTGANYGYTF. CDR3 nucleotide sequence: TGTGCCAGCGGGACAGGGGCCAACTATGGCTACACCTTC.

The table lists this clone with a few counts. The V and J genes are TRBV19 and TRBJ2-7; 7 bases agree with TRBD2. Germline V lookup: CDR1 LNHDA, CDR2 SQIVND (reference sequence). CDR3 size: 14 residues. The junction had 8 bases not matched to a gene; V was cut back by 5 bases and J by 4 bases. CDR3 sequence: CASSLGVGGYEQYF. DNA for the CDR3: TGTGCCAGTAGTTTGGGGGTCGGGGGGTACGAGCAGTACTTC.

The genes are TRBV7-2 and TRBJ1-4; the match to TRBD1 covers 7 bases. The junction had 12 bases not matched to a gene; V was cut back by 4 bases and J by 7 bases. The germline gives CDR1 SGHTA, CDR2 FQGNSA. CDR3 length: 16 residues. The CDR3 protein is CASSSRTGLGGEKLFF. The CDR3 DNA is TGTGCCAGCAGCTCCCGGACAGGCCTCGGCGGTGAAAAACTGTTTTTT.

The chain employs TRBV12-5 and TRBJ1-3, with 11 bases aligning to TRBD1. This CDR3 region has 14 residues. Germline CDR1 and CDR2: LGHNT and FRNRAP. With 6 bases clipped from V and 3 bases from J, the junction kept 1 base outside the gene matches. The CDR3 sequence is CASGGQGVGNTIYF. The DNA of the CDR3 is TGTGCTAGTGGGGGACAGGGGGTTGGAAACACCATATATTTT.

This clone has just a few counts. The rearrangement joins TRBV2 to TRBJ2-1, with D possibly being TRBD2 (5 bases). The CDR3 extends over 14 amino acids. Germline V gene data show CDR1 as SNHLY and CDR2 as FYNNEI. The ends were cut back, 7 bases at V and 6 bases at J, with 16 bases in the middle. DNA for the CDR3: TGTGCCAGCACTCCCCGGCCCGGGGTCAATGAGCAGTTCTTC. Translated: CASTPRPGVNEQFF. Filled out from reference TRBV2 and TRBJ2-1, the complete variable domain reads EPEVTQTPSHQVTQMGQEVILRCVPISNHLYFYWYRQILGQKVEFLVSFYNNEISEKSEIFDDQFSVERPDGSNFTLKIRSTKLEDSAMYFCASTPRPGVNEQFFGPGTRLTVL.

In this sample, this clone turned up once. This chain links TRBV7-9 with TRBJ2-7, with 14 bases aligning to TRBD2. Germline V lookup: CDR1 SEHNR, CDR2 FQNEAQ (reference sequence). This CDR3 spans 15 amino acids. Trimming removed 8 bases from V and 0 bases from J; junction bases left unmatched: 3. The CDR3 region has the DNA TGTGCCAGCGGGACTAGCGGGAGCCGCTCCTACGAGCAGTACTTC. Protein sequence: CASGTSGSRSYEQYF. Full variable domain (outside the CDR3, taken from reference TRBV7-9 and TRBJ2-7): DTGVSQNPRHKITKRGQNVTFRCDPISEHNRLYWYRQTLGQGPEFLTYFQNEAQLEKSRLLSDRFSAERPKGSFSTLEIQRTEQGDSAMYLCASGTSGSRSYEQYFGPGTRLTVT.

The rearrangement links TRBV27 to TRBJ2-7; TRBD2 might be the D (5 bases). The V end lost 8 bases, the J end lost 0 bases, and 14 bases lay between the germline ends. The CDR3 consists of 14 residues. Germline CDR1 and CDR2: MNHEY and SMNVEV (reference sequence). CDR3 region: CASAPRGSSYEQYF. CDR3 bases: TGTGCCAGCGCCCCCCGAGGGAGCTCCTACGAGCAGTACTTC.